Listed below are T cell receptor beta chains from one sample, sequenced in a study of blood T cells in healthy people across ages. TCRdb analysed the 5' RACE reads with MiXCR anew, one entry per CDR3 protein. The sample yields approximately 900,000 distinct CDR3 sequences, almost 30% seen once. These data were also reused for a study on T cells of mothers and their children.

The sequenced sample was blood. These TCRs come from a woman in her forties in good health. Both conserved end residues are part of each CDR3. Some rows have no size entry. The others give once, few or many, or a class for an expanded clone.

abundance	v_gene	j_gene	CDR3aa
many	TRBV7-3	TRBJ2-7	CASSLQGGSYEQYF
few	TRBV3-1	TRBJ1-2	CASSRKGQGGGYTF
many	TRBV5-1	TRBJ2-1	CASSLNALLYNEQFF
many	TRBV27	TRBJ2-5	CASSYGGGRSGQETQYF
NA	TRBV7-9	TRBJ2-3	CASSLMSGVTDTQYF
few	TRBV28	TRBJ1-4	CASSLSGGGEKLFF
many	TRBV9	TRBJ2-5	CASGGQETQYF
few	TRBV7-9	TRBJ2-7	CASSPKDRYEQYF
few	TRBV6-2/TRBV6-3	TRBJ2-7	CASSSTPIYVQYF
many	TRBV3-1	TRBJ2-7	CASSQLTYEQYF
few	TRBV6-1	TRBJ1-2	CASSETPGQGWFHYGYTF
few	TRBV28	TRBJ2-7	CASSLEGGDPYEQYF
NA	TRBV29-1	TRBJ2-2	CSVGTGGLHGELFF
NA	TRBV6-1	TRBJ2-4	CASSPHGTSGGRYYNEQYF
NA	TRBV28	TRBJ1-2	CASSTNPRQGHDYTF
NA	TRBV18	TRBJ2-7	CASSNGVYEQYF
many	TRBV7-6	TRBJ1-2	CASSLDEGRYGYTF
NA	TRBV7-2	TRBJ2-4	CASSLWTDRNEQYF
many	TRBV20-1	TRBJ2-5	CSARDSMGIWGLSQETQYF
NA	TRBV21-1	TRBJ2-7	CASSKDRSSPTSSTF
NA	TRBV29-1	TRBJ2-1	CSVEGTSGANEQFF
once	TRBV7-2	TRBJ2-1	CASSLGRGIIANEQFF
NA	TRBV5-6	TRBJ2-1	CASSWFGDRDNNEQFF
NA	TRBV7-6	TRBJ2-3	CASSLAPITDTQYF
many	TRBV5-1	TRBJ2-7	CASSQMAGTGGDEQYF
few	TRBV28	TRBJ2-1	CASMTGGYNEQFF
many	TRBV4-1	TRBJ2-1	CASSQETSGGYNEQFF
few	TRBV4-3	TRBJ1-4	CASSRGFRGQFNEKLFF
few	TRBV28	TRBJ2-7	CASSSALGDGGSYEQYF
NA	TRBV2	TRBJ2-1	CASSEEALLSYNEQFF
few	TRBV7-9	TRBJ2-6	CASSLVGGQPGANVLTF
NA	TRBV28	TRBJ1-2	CASRTGAYGYTF
few	TRBV7-2	TRBJ2-1	CASTLRMSSYNEQFF
many	TRBV5-1	TRBJ1-2	CASSLGTGNGYTF
few	TRBV5-1	TRBJ1-2	CASSMNTAQYGYTF
few	TRBV9	TRBJ1-2	CASSREGTAYGYTF
NA	TRBV29-1	TRBJ1-2	CSVGGSRVEDYGYTF
NA	TRBV10-3	TRBJ2-3	CAISSTVGTRGTDTQYF
NA	TRBV14	TRBJ1-2	CASSQDGAGSYGYTF
once	TRBV7-9	TRBJ1-2	CASSPPESYGYTF
NA	TRBV21-1	TRBJ2-1	CASLTGTGAYNEQFF
few	TRBV7-3	TRBJ1-1	CVSSLLDDTTEAFF
many	TRBV29-1	TRBJ1-2	CSATGRDNYGYTF
NA	TRBV5-4	TRBJ1-4	CASSGQGTGGEKLFF
NA	TRBV7-2	TRBJ1-4	CASSRDRGVEKLFF
few	TRBV27	TRBJ2-7	CTGSLGRGRAYEQYF
few	TRBV12-3/TRBV12-4	TRBJ2-1	CASSLLRDRGNEQFF